This note documents a single T cell receptor beta chain sequence. These data come from a study of T cell responses to AZD1222 COVID-19 vaccine. This CDR3 has 14 residues. The ends were cut back, 4 bases at V and 0 bases at J, with 9 bases in the middle. Germline assignment: CDR1 SNHLY and CDR2 FYNNEI. The method was immunoSEQ multiplex PCR; TCRdb's version includes in-frame clones alone and lacks a portion of them. The sample has under 150,000 clones, roughly 90% seen once. The clonotype was recovered from an adult in good health. The chain employs TRBV2 and TRBJ1-2; possible D gene TRBD1, 6 bases. Sequenced here: peripheral blood, sampled on day 0 of AZD1222 vaccination. CDR3 sequence reads: CASSAPGANYGYTF. The CDR3 DNA is TGTGCCAGCAGTGCCCCAGGGGCTAACTATGGCTACACCTTC.